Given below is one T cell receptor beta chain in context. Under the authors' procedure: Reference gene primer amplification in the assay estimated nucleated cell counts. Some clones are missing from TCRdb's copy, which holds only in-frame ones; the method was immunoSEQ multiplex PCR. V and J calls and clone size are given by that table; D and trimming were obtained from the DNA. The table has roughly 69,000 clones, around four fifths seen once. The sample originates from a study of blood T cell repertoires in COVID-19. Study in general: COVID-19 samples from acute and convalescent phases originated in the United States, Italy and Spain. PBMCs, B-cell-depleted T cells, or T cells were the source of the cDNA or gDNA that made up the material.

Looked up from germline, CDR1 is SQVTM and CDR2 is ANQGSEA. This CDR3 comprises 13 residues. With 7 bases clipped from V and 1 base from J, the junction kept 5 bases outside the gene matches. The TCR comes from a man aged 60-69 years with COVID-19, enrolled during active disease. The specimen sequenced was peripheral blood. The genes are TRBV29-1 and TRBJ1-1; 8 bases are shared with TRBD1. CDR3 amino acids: CSGAGTGNTEAFF. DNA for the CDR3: TGCAGCGGGGCCGGGACAGGGAACACTGAAGCTTTCTTT. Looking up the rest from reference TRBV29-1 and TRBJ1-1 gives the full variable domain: SAVISQKPSRDICQRGTSLTIQCQVDSQVTMMFWYRQQPGQSLTLIATANQGSEATYESGFVIDKFPISRPNLTFSTLTVSNMSPEDSSIYLCSGAGTGNTEAFFGQGTRLTVV.